This paragraph reports one T cell receptor (beta chain). The authors' processing: Counts of nucleated cells, estimated from reference gene primer amplification, were obtained. Measured with immunoSEQ multiplex PCR; TCRdb has only the in-frame clones, and not every one. Clone size and V and J calls were adopted from that table, with D and trimming inferred from the DNA. Of some 250,000 clones in the sample, roughly 90% were seen once. This record belongs to a study of blood T cell repertoires in COVID-19. Germline lookup yields CDR1 SQVTM and CDR2 ANQGSEA. Trimming removed 4 bases from V and 3 bases from J, with 15 bases in between. The CDR3 sequence is 14 residues long.

The origin of this receptor is a woman aged 30 to 39 with COVID-19, enrolled during active disease. The sequencing sample was made of peripheral blood. The chain carries TRBV29-1 and TRBJ1-2, with a tentative D call TRBD1 (6 bases). The CDR3 loop is CSVAGTWSDYGYTF. The CDR3 nucleotides are TGCAGCGTTGCCGGGACATGGTCGGACTATGGCTACACCTTC.